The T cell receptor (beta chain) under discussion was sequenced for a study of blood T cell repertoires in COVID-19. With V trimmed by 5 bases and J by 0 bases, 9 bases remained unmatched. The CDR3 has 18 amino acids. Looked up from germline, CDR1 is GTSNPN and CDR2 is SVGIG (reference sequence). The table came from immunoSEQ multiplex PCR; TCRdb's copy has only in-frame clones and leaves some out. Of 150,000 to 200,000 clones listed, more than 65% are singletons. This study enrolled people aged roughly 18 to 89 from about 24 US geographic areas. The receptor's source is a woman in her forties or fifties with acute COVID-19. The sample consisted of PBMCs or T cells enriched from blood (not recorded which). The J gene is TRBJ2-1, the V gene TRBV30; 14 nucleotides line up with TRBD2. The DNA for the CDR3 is TGTGCCTGGGGGCGCGGGACTAGCGGGGGCCGCTCCTACAATGAGCAGTTCTTC. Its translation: CAWGRGTSGGRSYNEQFF.